The source of this T cell receptor (beta chain) is a study of cytomegalovirus exposure and HLA in healthy donors. The PCR used 60 Vbeta and 13 Jbeta primers. Some clones are missing from TCRdb's copy, which holds only in-frame ones; the method was immunoSEQ multiplex PCR. The sample has about 160,000 clones, under 90% seen once. The sequencing input was PBMCs. This clonotype was sampled from a man aged 18 to 29 in good health and CMV-seronegative.

The CDR3 here is CAISESFLAGTQGETQYF. The CDR3, as DNA: TGTGCCATCAGTGAGTCGTTCCTAGCGGGTACTCAGGGGGAGACCCAGTACTTC. This sequence joins TRBV10-3 and TRBJ2-5; 8 nucleotides match TRBD2. Trimming removed 0 bases from V and 5 bases from J; junction bases left unmatched: 14. The germline CDR1 and CDR2 sequences are ENHRY and SYGVKD. CDR3 length equals 18 residues.